Detailed here is one T cell receptor (beta chain). Its antigen remains unidentified. This record comes from a study of T cell responses to AZD1222 COVID-19 vaccine. Study in general: Second-dose schedules of about 4 or about 12 weeks were combined. Regarding the study as a whole: Repertoires were obtained solely post-peak T cell response. In a largely white British group with more females than males, clonal diversity was possibly underestimated. Unmutated variant regions are reportedly the target of nearly half of TCRs that are spike-specific.

TCRdb's table, derived via immunoSEQ multiplex PCR, lists solely in-frame clones and lacks some. The table includes about 150,000 clones, 92% detected once. V lost 5 bases to trimming and J lost 8 bases, with 13 bases between them. CDR1 LNHDA and CDR2 SQIVND come from the germline V gene (reference sequence). The CDR3 has 13 amino acids. This clonotype originated in an adult in good health. The chain has TRBV19 and TRBJ2-1; D may be TRBD1 or TRBD2 (5 bases each). The material was peripheral blood, obtained on day 0 of AZD1222 vaccination. DNA of the CDR3: TGTGCCAGTAGTTGGGACCGGCTCGATGAGCAGTTCTTC. The encoded protein is CASSWDRLDEQFF.